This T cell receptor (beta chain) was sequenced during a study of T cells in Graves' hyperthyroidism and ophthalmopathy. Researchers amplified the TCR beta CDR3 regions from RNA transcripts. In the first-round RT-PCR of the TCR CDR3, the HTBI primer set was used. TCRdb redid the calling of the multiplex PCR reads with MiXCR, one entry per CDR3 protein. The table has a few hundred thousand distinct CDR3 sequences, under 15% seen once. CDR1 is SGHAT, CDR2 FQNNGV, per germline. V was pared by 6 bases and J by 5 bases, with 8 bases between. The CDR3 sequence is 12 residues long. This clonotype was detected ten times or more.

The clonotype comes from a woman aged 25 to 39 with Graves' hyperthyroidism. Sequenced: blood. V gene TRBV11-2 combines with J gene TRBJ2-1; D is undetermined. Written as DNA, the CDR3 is TGTGCCAGCAGGCCTCCTCACAATGAGCAGTTCTTC. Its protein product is CASRPPHNEQFF.